A single T cell receptor (beta chain) is shown here with its context. Its target antigen remains unknown. No per-base quality is available; no much larger clone lies one base away. The record originates from a study of T cell changes during pregnancy in multiple sclerosis (dated by TCRdb to 2018 to 2020). With respect to the entire study: The study looked at changes in the T cell repertoire across pregnancy in women with multiple sclerosis.

Library creation used the immunoSEQ multiplex PCR assay. The source is immuneACCESS, and TCRdb retained only in-frame sequences with V and J called. Part of the clones is not carried over; for the studies checked, unresolved V genes explain less than half of this, and the remainder is unexplained. In this sample the table shows fewer than 90,000 clones, roughly nine tenths of which occur a single time. Approximately 0.84% of the sample belongs to the ten largest clones. The CDR3 starts with the cysteine, ends with the phenylalanine, and has 14 residues. Just CDR3 DNA is preserved here, 42 bases in frame from base 1. CDR1 SGHTA and CDR2 FQGTGA are derived from the germline V gene. Germline trimming: 2 bases from V, 4 bases from J; junction bases outside gene matches: 4.

This clonotype originated in a female donor with multiple sclerosis, enrolled in a pregnancy study. The source material was peripheral blood, sampled in the second trimester of pregnancy. The chain links TRBV7-3 with TRBJ1-1, with 7 bases in between that match TRBD1. The CDR3 sequence is CASSLLGGRTEAFF. Here is the DNA: TGTGCCAGCAGCTTATTAGGGGGCCGCACTGAAGCTTTCTTT.